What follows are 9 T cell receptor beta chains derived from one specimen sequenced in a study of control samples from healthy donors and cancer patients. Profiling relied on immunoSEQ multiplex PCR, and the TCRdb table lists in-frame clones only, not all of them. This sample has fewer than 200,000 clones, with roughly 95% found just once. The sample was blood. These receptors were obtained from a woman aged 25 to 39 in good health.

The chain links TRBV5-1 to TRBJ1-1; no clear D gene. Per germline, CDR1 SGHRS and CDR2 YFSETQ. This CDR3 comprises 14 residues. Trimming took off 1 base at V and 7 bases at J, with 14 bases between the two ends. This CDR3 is CASSLSNGLSEAFF. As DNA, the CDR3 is TGCGCCAGCAGCTTGAGCAATGGATTGAGTGAAGCTTTCTTT. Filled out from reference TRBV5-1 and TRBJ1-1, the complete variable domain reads KAGVTQTPRYLIKTRGQQVTLSCSPISGHRSVSWYQQTPGQGLQFLFEYFSETQRNKGNFPGRFSGRQFSNSRSEMNVSTLELGDSALYLCASSLSNGLSEAFFGQGTRLTVV.

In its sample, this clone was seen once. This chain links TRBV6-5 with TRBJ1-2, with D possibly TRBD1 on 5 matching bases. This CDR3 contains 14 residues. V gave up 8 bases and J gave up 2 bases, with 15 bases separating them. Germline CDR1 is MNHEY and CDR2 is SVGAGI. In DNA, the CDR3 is TGTGCCAGCCGCGCTAGGGGTACCAACTATGGCTACACCTTC. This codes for CASRARGTNYGYTF.

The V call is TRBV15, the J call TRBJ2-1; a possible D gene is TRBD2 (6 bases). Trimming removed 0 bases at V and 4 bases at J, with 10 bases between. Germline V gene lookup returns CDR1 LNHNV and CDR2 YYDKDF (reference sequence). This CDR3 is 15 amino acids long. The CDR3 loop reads CATSRDFGTYNEQFF. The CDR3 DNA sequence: TGTGCCACCAGCAGAGACTTCGGGACTTACAATGAGCAGTTCTTC.

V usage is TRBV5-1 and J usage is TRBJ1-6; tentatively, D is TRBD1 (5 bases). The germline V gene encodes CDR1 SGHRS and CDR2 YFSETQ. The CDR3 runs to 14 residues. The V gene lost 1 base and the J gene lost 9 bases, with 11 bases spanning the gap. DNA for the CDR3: TGCGCCAGCAGCTTGAGCAGGGAGGGTTCACCCCTCCACTTT. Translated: CASSLSREGSPLHF.

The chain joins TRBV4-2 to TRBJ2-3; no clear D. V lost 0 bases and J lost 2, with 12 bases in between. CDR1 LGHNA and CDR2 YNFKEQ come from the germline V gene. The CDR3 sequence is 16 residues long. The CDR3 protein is CASSQDHRLTTDTQYF. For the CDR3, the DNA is TGTGCCAGCAGCCAAGATCATAGACTGACCACAGATACGCAGTATTTT.

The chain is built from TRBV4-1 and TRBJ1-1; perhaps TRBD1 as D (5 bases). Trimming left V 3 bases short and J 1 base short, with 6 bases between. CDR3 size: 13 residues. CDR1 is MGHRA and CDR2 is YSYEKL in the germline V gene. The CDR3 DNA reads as TGCGCCAGCAGCCACAGGGAGAACACTGAAGCTTTCTTT. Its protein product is CASSHRENTEAFF.

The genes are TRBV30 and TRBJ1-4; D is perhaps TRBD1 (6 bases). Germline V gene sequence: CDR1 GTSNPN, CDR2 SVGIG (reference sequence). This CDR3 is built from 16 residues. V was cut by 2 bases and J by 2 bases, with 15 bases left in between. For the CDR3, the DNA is TGTGCCTGGAGTCCCTGGGGAACAGGGACTAATGAAAAACTGTTTTTT. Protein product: CAWSPWGTGTNEKLFF. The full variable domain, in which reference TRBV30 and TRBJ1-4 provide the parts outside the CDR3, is SQTIHQWPATLVQPVGSPLSLECTVEGTSNPNLYWYRQAAGRGLQLLFYSVGIGQISSEVPQNLSASRPQDRQFILSSKKLLLSDSGFYLCAWSPWGTGTNEKLFFGSGTQLSVL.

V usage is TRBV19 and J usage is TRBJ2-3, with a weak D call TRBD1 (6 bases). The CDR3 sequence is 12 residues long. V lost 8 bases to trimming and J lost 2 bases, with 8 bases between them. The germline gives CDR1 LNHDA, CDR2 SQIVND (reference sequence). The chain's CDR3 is CASQGITDTQYF. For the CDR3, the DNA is TGTGCCAGTCAGGGGATCACAGATACGCAGTATTTT.

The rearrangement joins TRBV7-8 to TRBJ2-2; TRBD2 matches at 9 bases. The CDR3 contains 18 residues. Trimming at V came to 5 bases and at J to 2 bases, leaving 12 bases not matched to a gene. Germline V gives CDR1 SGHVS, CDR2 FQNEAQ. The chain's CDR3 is CASSRPGLARTNTGELFF. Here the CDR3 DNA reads TGTGCCAGCAGCCGGCCCGGACTAGCGAGAACCAACACCGGGGAGCTGTTTTTT. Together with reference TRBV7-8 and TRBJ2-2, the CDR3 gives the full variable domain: GAGVSQSPRYKVAKRGQDVALRCDPISGHVSLFWYQQALGQGPEFLTYFQNEAQLDKSGLPSDRFFAERPEGSVSTLKIQRTQQEDSAVYLCASSRPGLARTNTGELFFGEGSRLTVL.